These 28 T cell receptor beta chains share one sample of origin, sequenced in a study of blood T cell repertoires in COVID-19 (dated by TCRdb to 2019 to 2021). Library method: the immunoSEQ multiplex PCR assay. TCRdb limited this immuneACCESS table to in-frame rearrangements with V and J called. A share of clones is missing; checked studies link under half to unresolved V genes, and the rest is unexplained. This sample is represented by more than 95,000 clones; roughly 80% of them were singletons. 4.5% to 6% of the sample comes from the top ten. The specimen sequenced was peripheral blood. The receptors stem from a man older than 75 with COVID-19, enrolled during active disease.

CDR3 amino acids: CASSPRRASGNTIYF. CDR3 coding DNA: TGTGCCAGCAGCCCCAGGAGGGCCTCTGGAAACACCATATATTTT. The chain is built from TRBV9 and TRBJ1-3; the D is unclear. Per the germline V gene, CDR1 is SGDLS and CDR2 is YYNGEE. Trimming removed 4 bases from V and 0 bases from J, with 11 bases in between. This CDR3 is 15 amino acids long. Full variable domain (outside the CDR3, taken from reference TRBV9 and TRBJ1-3): DSGVTQTPKHLITATGQRVTLRCSPRSGDLSVYWYQQSLDQGLQFLIQYYNGEERAKGNILERFSAQQFPDLHSELNLSSLELGDSALYFCASSPRRASGNTIYFGEGSWLTVV.

This clone was counted only a few times. This chain joins TRBV6-5 and TRBJ1-1; no definite D call. Trimming took 2 bases from V and 2 from J, leaving 9 bases between them. CDR3 size: 14 residues. Germline V gene lookup returns CDR1 MNHEY and CDR2 SVGAGI. CDR3 in amino acids: CASSYLSGNTEAFF. CDR3 coding DNA: TGTGCCAGCAGTTACCTTAGCGGAAACACTGAAGCTTTCTTT.

The chain carries TRBV4-3 and TRBJ2-7; 14 bases match TRBD2. The ends lost 2 bases at V and 6 bases at J; junction bases unmatched: 15. Per germline, CDR1 LGHNA and CDR2 YSLEER. The CDR3 spans 19 residues. CDR3 sequence reads: CASSQTPTSGRASNPEQYF. The CDR3 coding sequence is TGCGCCAGCAGCCAAACCCCGACTAGCGGGAGGGCCAGCAACCCCGAGCAGTACTTC.

Details on this clone: One junction end does not reproduce the germline sequence, and a read error may be involved. The chain is built from TRBV20-1 and TRBJ2-1; 8 bases match TRBD2. CDR1 and CDR2 from the germline V gene are DFQATT and SNEGSKA (reference sequence). This CDR3 has 11 amino acids. The CDR3 loop is CSAPRGGRSVF. The CDR3 nucleotides read TGCAGTGCCCCAAGGGGCGGGAGGTCGGTCTTC.

The chain recombines TRBV5-5 with TRBJ2-1; tentatively, D is TRBD2 (6 bases). This CDR3 comprises 15 residues. Germline loops: CDR1 SGHKS, CDR2 YYEKEE (reference sequence). With 4 bases removed from V and 2 bases from J, the gap between germline ends came to 13 bases. This chain's CDR3 is CASSLAEGPYNEQFF. CDR3 sequence (DNA): TGTGCCAGCAGCCTGGCGGAGGGACCCTACAATGAGCAGTTCTTC.

This clone was found a few times. The rearrangement uses TRBV4-2 and TRBJ1-2, with a possible D match to TRBD1 (6 bases). CDR3 length equals 16 residues. The germline V and J ends were trimmed by 1 base and 0 bases, with 12 bases remaining between them. Germline CDR1 and CDR2: LGHNA and YNFKEQ. The CDR3 region has the DNA TGTGCCAGCAGCCAAGGGGCGGGGGCAGCTAACTATGGCTACACCTTC. It codes for CASSQGAGAANYGYTF.

V and J are TRBV27 and TRBJ2-2; 12 nucleotides line up with TRBD2. Germline V gene sequence: CDR1 MNHEY, CDR2 SMNVEV (reference sequence). With V trimmed by 3 bases and J by 1 base, 3 bases remained unmatched. This CDR3 spans 17 amino acids. The CDR3 here is CASSFLAGGLNTGELFF. Written as DNA, the CDR3 is TGTGCCAGCAGTTTTCTAGCGGGAGGGCTGAACACCGGGGAGCTGTTTTTT.

The chain joins TRBV19 to TRBJ1-4; TRBD1 matches 7 bases. Losses at the gene ends were 10 bases for V and 8 bases for J; bases not matched to a gene: 13. The germline CDR1 and CDR2 sequences are LNHDA and SQIVND (reference sequence). The CDR3 has 14 residues. The CDR3 region is CATMPRDSEEKLFF. The CDR3, as DNA: TGTGCCACTATGCCACGGGACAGTGAGGAAAAACTGTTTTTT.

This clone was detected a few times. V is TRBV7-9 and J is TRBJ1-2, with 9 bases aligning to TRBD1. CDR1 and CDR2 from the germline V gene are SEHNR and FQNEAQ (reference sequence). This CDR3 region has 16 residues. J was trimmed by 4 bases and V by 5 bases; bases with no gene match: 11. CDR3: CASSPTGQGPLYGYTF. CDR3 DNA sequence: TGTGCCAGCAGCCCGACCGGACAGGGGCCACTCTATGGCTACACCTTC.

V is TRBV3-1 (or the pseudogene TRBV3-2) and J is TRBJ2-4; 8 bases match TRBD1. The CDR3 loop spans 14 amino acids. Germline CDR1 reads LGHDT; CDR2 reads YNNKEL (reference sequence). The J segment lost 4 bases and the V segment lost 3 bases, leaving 2 bases of the junction unmatched. The CDR3 region is CASSHWDRKNIQYF. For the CDR3, the DNA is TGTGCCAGCAGCCATTGGGACAGGAAAAACATTCAGTACTTC.

The chain recombines TRBV9 with TRBJ1-3, with a possible D match to TRBD1 (5 bases). Trimming removed 5 bases at V and 8 bases at J, with 17 bases between. The length of the CDR3 is 14 residues. Germline loops: CDR1 SGDLS, CDR2 YYNGEE. CDR3 DNA sequence: TGTGCCAGCAGTGCCGCCGGGACTGAAGACACCATATATTTT. Translation gives CASSAAGTEDTIYF.

CDR3 amino acids: CASSPLSGSEETQYF. The CDR3 nucleotides read TGTGCCAGCAGCCCCCTTAGCGGGAGTGAAGAGACCCAGTACTTC. The gene calls are TRBV7-9 and TRBJ2-5, with 9 bases aligning to TRBD2. The CDR3 sequence is 15 residues long. Trimming at V came to 5 bases and at J to 3 bases, leaving 7 bases not matched to a gene. Germline CDR1 is SEHNR and CDR2 is FQNEAQ (reference sequence).

The chain employs TRBV7-2 and TRBJ2-7, with a possible D match to TRBD2 (6 bases). V was trimmed by 0 bases and J by 6 bases, leaving 15 bases between them. The CDR3 runs to 15 residues. CDR1 and CDR2 from the germline V gene are SGHTA and FQGNSA. This chain's CDR3 is CASSLASSGVGEQYF. The CDR3 coding sequence is TGTGCCAGCAGCTTAGCGTCGTCGGGAGTAGGCGAGCAGTACTTC.

In its sample, this clone was seen once. The chain carries TRBV19 and TRBJ1-2, with 7 bases fitting TRBD1. The germline V gene encodes CDR1 LNHDA and CDR2 SQIVND (reference sequence). J gave up 4 bases and V 5 bases, and 13 bases lay outside the gene matches. The CDR3 contains 16 residues. The CDR3 DNA follows: TGTGCCAGTAGTGCGTCCGGGACAGAAAAACTCTATGGCTACACCTTC. Its translation is CASSASGTEKLYGYTF. The whole variable domain, filled in from reference TRBV19 and TRBJ1-2, reads DGGITQSPKYLFRKEGQNVTLSCEQNLNHDAMYWYRQDPGQGLRLIYYSQIVNDFQKGDIAEGYSVSREKKESFPLTVTSAQKNPTAFYLCASSASGTEKLYGYTFGSGTRLTVV.

The chain is built from TRBV19 and TRBJ1-1; TRBD1 matches 10 bases. This CDR3 region has 12 residues. Trimming took 9 bases from V and 4 from J; bases not matched to a gene: 2. Looked up from germline, CDR1 is LNHDA and CDR2 is SQIVND (reference sequence). Written as DNA, the CDR3 is TGTGCCAGCCGGACAGGGGGCACTGAAGCTTTCTTT. It codes for CASRTGGTEAFF.

This clone was counted only a few times. V gene TRBV28 combines with J gene TRBJ2-7; the match to TRBD1 covers 8 bases. CDR1 is MDHEN and CDR2 is SYDVKM in the germline V gene. This CDR3 is built from 15 residues. Trimming at V came to 10 bases and at J to 5 bases, leaving 16 bases not matched to a gene. CDR3 nucleotide sequence: TGTGCCACCGCTCCGATGACAGGGGCCAAGAACGAGCAGTACTTC. Its translation: CATAPMTGAKNEQYF.

The gene calls are TRBV7-6 and TRBJ2-1; 9 bases agree with TRBD2. The V gene end was trimmed by 1 base and the J gene end by 4 bases; junction bases not matched to a gene: 17. This CDR3 is built from 20 residues. Germline loops: CDR1 SGHVS, CDR2 FNYEAQ. CDR3 bases: TGTGCCAGCAGCTTAGATATAGCGGGAGCCGTTATATACTCATACAATGAGCAGTTCTTC. Translating it yields CASSLDIAGAVIYSYNEQFF.

Only a few counts were recorded for this clone. The chain joins TRBV19 to TRBJ1-1, with 7 nucleotides matching TRBD1. Germline V gives CDR1 LNHDA, CDR2 SQIVND (reference sequence). CDR3 size: 11 residues. V was clipped by 4 bases and J by 10 bases; unmatched bases: 3. The CDR3: CASSRAGGAFF. In DNA form, the CDR3 reads TGTGCCAGTAGTAGGGCAGGGGGAGCTTTCTTT.

The V and J genes are TRBV9 and TRBJ2-3, with 9 bases aligning to TRBD2. This CDR3 has 16 amino acids. In germline, CDR1 is SGDLS, CDR2 YYNGEE. Unmatched junction bases numbered 9, after V lost 2 bases and J lost 5 bases. CDR3 loop: CASSVLSSGSLDTQYF. In DNA form, the CDR3 reads TGTGCCAGCAGCGTTTTGAGTAGCGGGAGTTTAGATACGCAGTATTTT. The full variable domain, in which reference TRBV9 and TRBJ2-3 provide the parts outside the CDR3, is DSGVTQTPKHLITATGQRVTLRCSPRSGDLSVYWYQQSLDQGLQFLIQYYNGEERAKGNILERFSAQQFPDLHSELNLSSLELGDSALYFCASSVLSSGSLDTQYFGPGTRLTVL.

This rearrangement joins TRBV28 to TRBJ2-7, with D possibly TRBD1 on 6 matching bases. V was trimmed by 5 bases and J by 2 bases, leaving 16 bases between them. The length of the CDR3 is 15 residues. Germline V gene lookup returns CDR1 MDHEN and CDR2 SYDVKM. CDR3 loop: CASSLRTGWPYEQYF. The CDR3 region has the DNA TGTGCCAGCAGTCTCCGTACAGGGTGGCCCTACGAGCAGTACTTC.

The V gene is TRBV7-3, the J gene TRBJ2-3; 7 nucleotides match TRBD2. The CDR3 is 15 amino acids. Germline loops: CDR1 SGHTA, CDR2 FQGTGA. Unmatched junction bases numbered 11, after V lost 6 bases and J lost 5 bases. As DNA, the CDR3 is TGTGCCAGCAGTCAAGGGACTACCACAGGAGATACGCAGTATTTT. It codes for CASSQGTTTGDTQYF.

The chain uses TRBV14 and TRBJ2-2; D perhaps matches TRBD1 (6 bases). Germline CDR1 SGHDN, CDR2 FVKESK. The CDR3 runs 17 residues. V was pared by 3 bases and J by 1 base, with 15 bases between. The chain's CDR3 is CASSHLGVGQNTGELFF. The CDR3 DNA reads TGTGCCAGCAGCCACCTCGGGGTGGGACAGAACACCGGGGAGCTGTTTTTT.

The chain joins TRBV7-3 to TRBJ2-3; 7 bases are shared with TRBD2. The CDR3 is made up of 15 amino acids. Germline V gene lookup returns CDR1 SGHTA and CDR2 FQGTGA. The V segment lost 2 bases and the J segment 0 bases; nucleotides outside the gene matches: 2. CDR3 residues: CASSLLLASTDTQYF. For the CDR3, the DNA is TGTGCCAGCAGCTTATTACTAGCGAGCACAGATACGCAGTATTTT.

V is TRBV6-2 or TRBV6-3 and J is TRBJ2-3; possible D gene TRBD2, 5 bases. Germline V gene sequence: CDR1 MNHEY, CDR2 SVGEGT. The CDR3 loop spans 16 amino acids. Trimming took 6 bases from V and 4 from J, leaving 20 bases between them. The CDR3 protein is CASSPARAAGPDTQYF. Written as DNA, the CDR3 is TGTGCCAGCAGCCCCGCAAGAGCGGCGGGCCCAGATACGCAGTATTTT.

By its share, this clone is medium-sized. The rearrangement uses TRBV27 and TRBJ2-7; 11 nucleotides agree with TRBD2. Germline V gene data show CDR1 as MNHEY and CDR2 as SMNVEV (reference sequence). Trimming took 2 bases from V and 6 from J; bases not matched to a gene: 6. There are 15 residues in the CDR3. CDR3 amino acids: CASSLVTSGRGEQYF. As DNA, the CDR3 is TGTGCCAGCAGTTTAGTAACTAGCGGGAGAGGCGAGCAGTACTTC.

The rearrangement links TRBV28 to TRBJ1-6, with D unresolved. Germline CDR1 is MDHEN and CDR2 is SYDVKM. Trimming cost V 7 bases and J 7 bases, with 14 bases left between them. The CDR3 contains 14 residues. CDR3 protein: CASKTGRENSPLHF. DNA for the CDR3: TGTGCCAGCAAAACGGGGAGGGAGAATTCACCCCTCCACTTT.

The CDR3 DNA follows: TGTGCCAGCAGCCTGATGGGGGCACGTTCACCCCTCCACTTT. This translates into CASSLMGARSPLHF. V usage is TRBV5-8 and J usage is TRBJ1-6; the D gene is possibly TRBD1 (6 bases). This CDR3 is built from 14 residues. From germline, CDR1 is SGHTS and CDR2 YDEGEE. The V end was cut by 4 bases, the J end by 9 bases, with 14 bases between. Complete variable domain (other parts from reference TRBV5-8 and TRBJ1-6): EAGVTQSPTHLIKTRGQQATLRCSPISGHTSVYWYQQALGLGLQFLLWYDEGEERNRGNFPPRFSGRQFPNYSSELNVNALELEDSALYLCASSLMGARSPLHFGNGTRLTVT.

The chain couples TRBV13 to TRBJ2-1, with 11 bases lining up with TRBD2. Germline assignment: CDR1 PRHDT and CDR2 FYEKMQ (reference sequence). CDR3 length: 19 residues. V lost 0 bases and J lost 1; bases outside the gene matches: 8. The CDR3 sequence is CASSLGRIAGGPSYNEQFF. CDR3 DNA: TGTGCCAGCAGCTTAGGCCGGATAGCGGGAGGGCCTTCCTACAATGAGCAGTTCTTC.